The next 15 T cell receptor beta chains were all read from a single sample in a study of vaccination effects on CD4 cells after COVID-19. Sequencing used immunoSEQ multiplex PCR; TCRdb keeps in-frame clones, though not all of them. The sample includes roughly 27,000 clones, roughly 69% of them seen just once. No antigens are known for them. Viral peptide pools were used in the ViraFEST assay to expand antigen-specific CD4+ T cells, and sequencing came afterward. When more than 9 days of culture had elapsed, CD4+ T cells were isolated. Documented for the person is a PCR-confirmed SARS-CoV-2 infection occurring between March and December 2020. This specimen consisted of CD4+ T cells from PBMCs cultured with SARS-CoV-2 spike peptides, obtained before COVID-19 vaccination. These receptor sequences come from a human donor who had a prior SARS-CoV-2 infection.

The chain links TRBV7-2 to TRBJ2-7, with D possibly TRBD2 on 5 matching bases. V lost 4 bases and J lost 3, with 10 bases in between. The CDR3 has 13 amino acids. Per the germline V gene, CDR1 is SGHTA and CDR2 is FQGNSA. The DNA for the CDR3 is TGTGCCAGCAGCTCTAGCTCTTACTACGAGCAGTACTTC. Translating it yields CASSSSSYYEQYF.

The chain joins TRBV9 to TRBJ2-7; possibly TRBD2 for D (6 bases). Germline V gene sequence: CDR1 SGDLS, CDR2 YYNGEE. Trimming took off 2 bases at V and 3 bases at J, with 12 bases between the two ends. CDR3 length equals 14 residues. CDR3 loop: CASSVTYGSYEQYF. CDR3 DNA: TGTGCCAGCAGCGTCACGTACGGGAGCTACGAGCAGTACTTC.

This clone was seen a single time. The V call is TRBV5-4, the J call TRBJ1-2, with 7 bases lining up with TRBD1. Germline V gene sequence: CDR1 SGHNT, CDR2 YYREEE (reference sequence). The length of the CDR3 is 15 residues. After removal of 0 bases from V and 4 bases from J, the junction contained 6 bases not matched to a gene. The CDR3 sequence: CASSLAPRGGYGYTF. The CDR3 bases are TGTGCCAGCAGCTTGGCCCCCAGGGGGGGCTATGGCTACACCTTC.

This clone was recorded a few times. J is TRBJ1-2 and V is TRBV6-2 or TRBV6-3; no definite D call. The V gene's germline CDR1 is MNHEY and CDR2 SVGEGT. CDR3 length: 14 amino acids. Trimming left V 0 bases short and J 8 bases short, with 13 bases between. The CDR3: CASSYSRESEGYTF. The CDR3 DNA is TGTGCCAGCAGTTACTCAAGGGAATCGGAAGGCTACACCTTC.

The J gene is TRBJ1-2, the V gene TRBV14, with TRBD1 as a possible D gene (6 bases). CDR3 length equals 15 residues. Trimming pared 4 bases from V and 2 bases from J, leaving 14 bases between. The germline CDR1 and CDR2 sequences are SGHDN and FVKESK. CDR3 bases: TGTGCCAGCAGCCGTCGTCAGGGACAAAACTATGGCTACACCTTC. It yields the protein CASSRRQGQNYGYTF.

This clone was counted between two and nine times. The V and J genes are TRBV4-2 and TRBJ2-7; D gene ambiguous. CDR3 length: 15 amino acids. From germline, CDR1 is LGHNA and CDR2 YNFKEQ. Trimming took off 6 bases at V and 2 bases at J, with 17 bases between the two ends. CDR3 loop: CASRQTTLYTYEQYF. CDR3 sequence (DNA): TGTGCCAGCAGACAGACGACCCTATATACCTACGAGCAGTACTTC.

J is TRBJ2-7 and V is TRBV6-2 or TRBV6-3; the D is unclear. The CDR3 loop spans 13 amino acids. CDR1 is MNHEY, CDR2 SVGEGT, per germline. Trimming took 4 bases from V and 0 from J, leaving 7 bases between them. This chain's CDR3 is CASSFTFSYEQYF. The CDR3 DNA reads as TGTGCCAGCAGTTTTACCTTCTCCTACGAGCAGTACTTC.

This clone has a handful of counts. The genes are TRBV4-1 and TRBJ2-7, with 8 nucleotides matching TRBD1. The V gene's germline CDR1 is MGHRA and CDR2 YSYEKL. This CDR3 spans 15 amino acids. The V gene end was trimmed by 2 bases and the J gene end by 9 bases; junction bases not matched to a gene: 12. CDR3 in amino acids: CASSQPGQESLRQYF. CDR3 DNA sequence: TGCGCCAGCAGCCAACCGGGACAGGAGAGCCTACGGCAGTACTTC.

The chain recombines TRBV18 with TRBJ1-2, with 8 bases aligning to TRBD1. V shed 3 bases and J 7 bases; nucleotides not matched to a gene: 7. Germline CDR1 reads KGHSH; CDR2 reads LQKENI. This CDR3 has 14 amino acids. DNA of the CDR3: TGTGCCAGCTCACCTTGGACAGGGTCCAGTGGCTACACCTTC. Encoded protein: CASSPWTGSSGYTF.

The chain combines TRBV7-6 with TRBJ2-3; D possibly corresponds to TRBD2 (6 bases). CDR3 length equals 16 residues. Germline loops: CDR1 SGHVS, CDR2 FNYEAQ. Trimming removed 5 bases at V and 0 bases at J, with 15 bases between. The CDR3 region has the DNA TGTGCCAGCAGCCACGGGACCGGGAGCAGCACAGATACGCAGTATTTT. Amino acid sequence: CASSHGTGSSTDTQYF.

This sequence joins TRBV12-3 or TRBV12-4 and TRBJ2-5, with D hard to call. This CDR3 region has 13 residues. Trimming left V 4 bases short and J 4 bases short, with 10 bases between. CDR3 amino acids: CASSWGWGETQYF. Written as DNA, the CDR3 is TGTGCCAGCAGTTGGGGTTGGGGAGAGACCCAGTACTTC.

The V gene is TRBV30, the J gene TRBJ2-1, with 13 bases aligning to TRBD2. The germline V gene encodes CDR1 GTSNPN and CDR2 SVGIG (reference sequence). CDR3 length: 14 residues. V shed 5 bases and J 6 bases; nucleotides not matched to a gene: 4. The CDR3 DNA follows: TGTGCCTGGGGACTAGCGGGGGCCTCCAATGAGCAGTTCTTC. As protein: CAWGLAGASNEQFF. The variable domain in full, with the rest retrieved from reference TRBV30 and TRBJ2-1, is SQTIHQWPATLVQPVGSPLSLECTVEGTSNPNLYWYRQAAGRGLQLLFYSVGIGQISSEVPQNLSASRPQDRQFILSSKKLLLSDSGFYLCAWGLAGASNEQFFGPGTRLTVL.

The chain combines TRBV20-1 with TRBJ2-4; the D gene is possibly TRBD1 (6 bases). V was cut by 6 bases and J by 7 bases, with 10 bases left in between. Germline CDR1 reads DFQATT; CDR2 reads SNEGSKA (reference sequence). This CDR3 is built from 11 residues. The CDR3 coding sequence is TGCAGTGCGCAGGGGATGAACATTCAGTACTTC. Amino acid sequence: CSAQGMNIQYF.

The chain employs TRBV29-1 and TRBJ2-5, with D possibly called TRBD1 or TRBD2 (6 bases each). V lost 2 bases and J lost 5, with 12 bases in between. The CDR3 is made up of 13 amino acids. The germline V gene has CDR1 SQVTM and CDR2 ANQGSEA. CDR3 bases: TGCAGCGTTGAAAGGGGGGCCGGGGAGACCCAGTACTTC. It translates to CSVERGAGETQYF.

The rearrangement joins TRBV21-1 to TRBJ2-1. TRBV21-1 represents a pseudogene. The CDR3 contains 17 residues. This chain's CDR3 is CASSKFPVSPSYNEQFF. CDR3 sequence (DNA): TGTGCCAGCAGCAAATTCCCAGTGAGCCCCTCCTACAATGAGCAGTTCTTC.